The rows below give T cell receptor beta chains drawn from one sample of a study of technical replicates of blood from several donors. Assay: immunoSEQ multiplex PCR; the TCRdb copy retains only in-frame clones and omits some. The repertoire consists of tens of thousands of clones, with about 91% occurring once and the leading ten covering 0.38%. What was sequenced was T cells isolated from PBMCs. All receptors come from a human donor in good health. Both conserved end residues are part of each CDR3. The order of the fields is J gene, V gene, D gene, clone size, CDR3 DNA, CDR3 protein. A D gene is named only where the DNA matches it firmly. Some rows mark clone size as missing; the rest say once, few, many or name a class of expanded clone.

j_call: TRBJ1-1; v_call: TRBV19; d_call: NA; clone_size: once; cdr3_nt: TGTGCCAGTAAGGAAAGGCGGGGTGCGTTAAACACTGAAGCTTTCTTT; cdr3_aa: CASKERRGALNTEAFF
j_call: TRBJ2-4; v_call: TRBV9; d_call: TRBD1; clone_size: NA; cdr3_nt: TGTGCCAGCAGCGTAGCTGGACAGGGGGTCAAAAACATTCAGTACTTC; cdr3_aa: CASSVAGQGVKNIQYF
j_call: TRBJ2-7; v_call: TRBV4-3; d_call: NA; clone_size: NA; cdr3_nt: TGCGCCAGCAGCCAAGACGTAGCGTTCTACGAGCAGTACTTC; cdr3_aa: CASSQDVAFYEQYF
j_call: TRBJ1-2; v_call: TRBV7-9; d_call: NA; clone_size: NA; cdr3_nt: TGTGCCAGCAGCTTAGCGGCTGACTATGGCTACACCTTC; cdr3_aa: CASSLAADYGYTF
j_call: TRBJ1-1; v_call: TRBV11-3; d_call: NA; clone_size: NA; cdr3_nt: TGTGCCAGCAGCTCGAGGGATGGCAGTTTGGACGCTTTCTTT; cdr3_aa: CASSSRDGSLDAFF
j_call: TRBJ2-7; v_call: TRBV5-6; d_call: NA; clone_size: NA; cdr3_nt: TGTGCCAGCAGTTCTCTAGGGAGCGAGCAGTACTTC; cdr3_aa: CASSSLGSEQYF
j_call: TRBJ1-1; v_call: TRBV27; d_call: NA; clone_size: NA; cdr3_nt: TGTGCCAGCAGTTTAAGCATGAACACTGAAGCTTTCTTT; cdr3_aa: CASSLSMNTEAFF
j_call: TRBJ2-7; v_call: TRBV27; d_call: NA; clone_size: NA; cdr3_nt: TGTGCCAGCAGTTTTACAGCCTCCTACGAGCAGTACTTC; cdr3_aa: CASSFTASYEQYF
j_call: TRBJ2-7; v_call: TRBV7-2; d_call: NA; clone_size: NA; cdr3_nt: TGTGCCAGCAGCAACAGGGTAGCCTACGAGCAGTACTTC; cdr3_aa: CASSNRVAYEQYF
j_call: TRBJ2-7; v_call: TRBV10-3; d_call: TRBD1; clone_size: NA; cdr3_nt: TGTGCCATCAGTGACAGGACAGGGGCCTACGAGCAGTACTTC; cdr3_aa: CAISDRTGAYEQYF
j_call: TRBJ2-7; v_call: TRBV5-8; d_call: NA; clone_size: NA; cdr3_nt: TGTGCCAGCAGCTTGGGGGTCTTCGGGTCCTACGAGCAGTACTTC; cdr3_aa: CASSLGVFGSYEQYF
j_call: TRBJ2-7; v_call: TRBV16; d_call: NA; clone_size: NA; cdr3_nt: TGTGCCAGCAGCCCCTCCGAAGCCCCGGGTCCATACGAGCAGTACTTC; cdr3_aa: CASSPSEAPGPYEQYF
j_call: TRBJ2-1; v_call: TRBV10-1; d_call: NA; clone_size: NA; cdr3_nt: TGCGCCAGCAGTGAGCGAAGGACACCCTGCTCCTACAATGAGCAGTTCTTC; cdr3_aa: CASSERRTPCSYNEQFF
j_call: TRBJ1-5; v_call: TRBV28; d_call: TRBD1; clone_size: NA; cdr3_nt: TGTGCCAGCAGTTTTCCGAAACAGGGGTGGGTTCAGCCCCAGCATTTT; cdr3_aa: CASSFPKQGWVQPQHF
j_call: TRBJ1-5; v_call: TRBV19; d_call: TRBD1; clone_size: NA; cdr3_nt: TGTGCCAGTAGTATGGGGGCGACAGGGCTCGATCAGCCCCAGCATTTT; cdr3_aa: CASSMGATGLDQPQHF
j_call: TRBJ2-7; v_call: TRBV4-2; d_call: NA; clone_size: NA; cdr3_nt: TGTGCCAGCAGCCAAGAAGCGGCGGTAGAGAACTACGAGCAGTACTTC; cdr3_aa: CASSQEAAVENYEQYF
j_call: TRBJ2-1; v_call: TRBV4-2; d_call: NA; clone_size: NA; cdr3_nt: TGTGCCAGCAGCCAAGGTCTGTCTCTAACGAATCAAAATGAGCAGTTCTTC; cdr3_aa: CASSQGLSLTNQNEQFF
j_call: TRBJ2-5; v_call: TRBV16; d_call: NA; clone_size: NA; cdr3_nt: TGTGCCAGCAGCCCGGGGACACCCCAAGAGACCCAGTACTTC; cdr3_aa: CASSPGTPQETQYF
j_call: TRBJ2-3; v_call: TRBV6-6; d_call: TRBD1; clone_size: NA; cdr3_nt: TGTGCCAGCAGTTGGACAGGCCTCACAGATGGGCAGTATTTT; cdr3_aa: CASSWTGLTDGQYF
j_call: TRBJ1-3; v_call: TRBV18; d_call: NA; clone_size: NA; cdr3_nt: TGTGCCAGCTCACCTCAGGGTTCTAACTCTGGAAACACCATATATTTT; cdr3_aa: CASSPQGSNSGNTIYF
j_call: TRBJ2-1; v_call: TRBV6-6; d_call: TRBD1; clone_size: NA; cdr3_nt: TGTGCCATCACCGGACAGGGGATGGTCCATGAGCAGTTCTTC; cdr3_aa: CAITGQGMVHEQFF
j_call: TRBJ2-1; v_call: TRBV7-2; d_call: NA; clone_size: NA; cdr3_nt: TGTGCCAGCAGCTTGGGTGCACAGCTGCGCTACAATGAGCAGTTCTTC; cdr3_aa: CASSLGAQLRYNEQFF
j_call: TRBJ2-3; v_call: TRBV6-4; d_call: TRBD1; clone_size: NA; cdr3_nt: TGTGCCAGCAGTGACCAACCGGTGGGACAGGGCGCAGATACGCAGTATTTT; cdr3_aa: CASSDQPVGQGADTQYF
j_call: TRBJ2-3; v_call: TRBV7-9; d_call: TRBD2; clone_size: once; cdr3_nt: TGTGCCAGCAGCTCAGGGCTAGCGGCTTTATTAGATACGCAGTATTTT; cdr3_aa: CASSSGLAALLDTQYF
j_call: TRBJ2-2; v_call: TRBV6-5; d_call: NA; clone_size: NA; cdr3_nt: TGTGCCAGCACTCCTAGCGTGGAGACCGGGGAGCTGTTTTTT; cdr3_aa: CASTPSVETGELFF
j_call: TRBJ2-1; v_call: TRBV5-4; d_call: NA; clone_size: NA; cdr3_nt: TGTGCCAGCAGACCATTACCAGCGAAGGACAATGAGCAGTTCTTC; cdr3_aa: CASRPLPAKDNEQFF
j_call: TRBJ1-1; v_call: TRBV6-6; d_call: TRBD1; clone_size: NA; cdr3_nt: TGTGCCAGCAGTGGCGGACAGGGGAACACTGAAGCTTTCTTT; cdr3_aa: CASSGGQGNTEAFF
j_call: TRBJ1-2; v_call: TRBV11-2; d_call: NA; clone_size: once; cdr3_nt: TGTGCCAGCAGGCGCCTACAGGGACCCACGGATGGCTACACCTTC; cdr3_aa: CASRRLQGPTDGYTF
j_call: TRBJ2-3; v_call: TRBV6-1; d_call: NA; clone_size: NA; cdr3_nt: TGTGCCAGCAGCCTGTTCTACACAGATACGCAGTATTTT; cdr3_aa: CASSLFYTDTQYF
j_call: TRBJ2-5; v_call: TRBV6-1; d_call: TRBD1; clone_size: NA; cdr3_nt: TGTGCCAGCAGAGAGGGACAGGGTAACCAAGAGACCCAGTACTTC; cdr3_aa: CASREGQGNQETQYF
j_call: TRBJ1-3; v_call: TRBV6-4; d_call: NA; clone_size: NA; cdr3_nt: TGTGCCAGCAGTGACTCGATAGGGGCGGCGGACACCATATATTTT; cdr3_aa: CASSDSIGAADTIYF
j_call: TRBJ1-1; v_call: TRBV2; d_call: NA; clone_size: NA; cdr3_nt: TGTGCCAGCAGTAAGGATGGGGGCGTGAACACTGAAGCTTTCTTT; cdr3_aa: CASSKDGGVNTEAFF
j_call: TRBJ1-2; v_call: TRBV6-6; d_call: NA; clone_size: NA; cdr3_nt: TGTGCCAGCAGTTACAACCCGATTCAACAGGGCTACACCTTC; cdr3_aa: CASSYNPIQQGYTF
j_call: TRBJ2-1; v_call: TRBV9; d_call: TRBD2; clone_size: NA; cdr3_nt: TGTGCCAGCACATTTTTACTAGCGGTAAGCTCCTACAATGAGCAGTTCTTC; cdr3_aa: CASTFLLAVSSYNEQFF
j_call: TRBJ2-3; v_call: TRBV2; d_call: TRBD1; clone_size: NA; cdr3_nt: TGTGCCAGCAGTCTCCGTCAGGGGGGCACAGATACGCAGTATTTT; cdr3_aa: CASSLRQGGTDTQYF
j_call: TRBJ2-1; v_call: TRBV5-8; d_call: TRBD2; clone_size: NA; cdr3_nt: TGTGCCCCCTGGACTAGCGGGAGCCCCGACTCCTACAATGAGCAGTTCTTC; cdr3_aa: CAPWTSGSPDSYNEQFF
j_call: TRBJ1-5; v_call: TRBV10-2; d_call: NA; clone_size: NA; cdr3_nt: TGCGCCAGCAGTGAGTCGACCGCAGGGGCTCAGCCCCAGCATTTT; cdr3_aa: CASSESTAGAQPQHF
j_call: TRBJ1-4; v_call: TRBV19; d_call: NA; clone_size: NA; cdr3_nt: TGTGCCAGTAGCAGGAATGAAAAACTGTTTTTT; cdr3_aa: CASSRNEKLFF
j_call: TRBJ1-3; v_call: TRBV28; d_call: NA; clone_size: NA; cdr3_nt: TGTGCCAGCAGTTTCCAGGGAAACGGAAACACCATATATTTT; cdr3_aa: CASSFQGNGNTIYF
j_call: TRBJ2-1; v_call: TRBV6-5; d_call: TRBD2; clone_size: NA; cdr3_nt: TGTGCCAGCAGTTCCGCCGGACTAGCGGGAGAAAATGAGCAGTTCTTC; cdr3_aa: CASSSAGLAGENEQFF
j_call: TRBJ1-3; v_call: TRBV18; d_call: TRBD1; clone_size: NA; cdr3_nt: TGTGCCAGCTCACCCAACAAGGAAAACAGGGGAATCTCTGGAAACACCATATATTTT; cdr3_aa: CASSPNKENRGISGNTIYF
j_call: TRBJ2-7; v_call: TRBV2; d_call: TRBD2; clone_size: NA; cdr3_nt: TGTGCCAGCAAGCTAGCGGGAGAGGGCTACGAGCAGTACTTC; cdr3_aa: CASKLAGEGYEQYF
j_call: TRBJ1-6; v_call: TRBV30; d_call: NA; clone_size: NA; cdr3_nt: TGTGCCTGGAGTCCTAATGAGTATTCACCCCTCCACTTT; cdr3_aa: CAWSPNEYSPLHF
j_call: TRBJ1-1; v_call: TRBV19; d_call: NA; clone_size: few; cdr3_nt: TGTGCCTCCCAAGGACTCCTGAACACTGAAGCTTTCTTT; cdr3_aa: CASQGLLNTEAFF